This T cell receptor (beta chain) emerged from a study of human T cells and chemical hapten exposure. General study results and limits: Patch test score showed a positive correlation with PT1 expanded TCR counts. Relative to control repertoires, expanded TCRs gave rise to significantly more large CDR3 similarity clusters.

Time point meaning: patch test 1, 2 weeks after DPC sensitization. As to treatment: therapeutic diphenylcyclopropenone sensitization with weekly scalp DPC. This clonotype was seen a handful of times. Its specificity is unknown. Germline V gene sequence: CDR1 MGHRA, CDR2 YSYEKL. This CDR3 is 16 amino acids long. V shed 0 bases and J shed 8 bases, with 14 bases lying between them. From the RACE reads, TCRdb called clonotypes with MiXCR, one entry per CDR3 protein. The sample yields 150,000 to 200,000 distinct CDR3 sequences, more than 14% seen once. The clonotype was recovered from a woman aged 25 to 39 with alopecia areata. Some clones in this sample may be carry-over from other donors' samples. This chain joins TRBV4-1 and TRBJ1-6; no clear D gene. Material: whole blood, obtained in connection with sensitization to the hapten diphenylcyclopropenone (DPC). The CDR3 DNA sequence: TGCGCCAGCAGCCAAGAATGGCGGGGTCAACATTCACCCCTCCACTTT. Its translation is CASSQEWRGQHSPLHF.